The rows below give T cell receptor beta chains drawn from one sample of a study of blood T cells in healthy people across ages. One entry per CDR3 protein results from TCRdb running MiXCR on the 5' RACE reads. The sample has some 700,000 distinct CDR3 sequences, 22% seen once. The sequencing sample was made of blood. The receptor source for this set is a man between 70 and 80 years old in good health. The CDR3 runs from the conserved cysteine through the conserved F or W. D genes are given only for firm matches. Expanded clones are given a class, and other clones once, few, many or no size at all.

V gene: TRBV20-1
J gene: TRBJ2-1
clone size: .
D gene: .
CDR3 length: 13
CDR3 DNA: TGCAGTCGAACTTCCTGGGGTACCAATGAGCAGTTCTTC
CDR3 protein: CSRTSWGTNEQFF

V gene: TRBV20-1
J gene: TRBJ1-4
clone size: few
D gene: .
CDR3 length: 13
CDR3 DNA: TGCAGTGCTAGGGGGGGGTATAATGAAAAACTGTTTTTT
CDR3 protein: CSARGGYNEKLFF

V gene: TRBV5-1
J gene: TRBJ2-1
clone size: .
D gene: .
CDR3 length: 12
CDR3 DNA: TGCGCCAGCAGCTTGGAGAGGTATGAGCAGTTCTTC
CDR3 protein: CASSLERYEQFF

V gene: TRBV27
J gene: TRBJ2-3
clone size: few
D gene: TRBD2
CDR3 length: 15
CDR3 DNA: TGTGCCAGCAAGAAGGGACTAGAGGTGGCAGATACGCAGTATTTT
CDR3 protein: CASKKGLEVADTQYF

V gene: TRBV6-5
J gene: TRBJ1-2
clone size: .
D gene: TRBD1
CDR3 length: 15
CDR3 DNA: TGTGCCAGCAGTGGCCTAGGGACAGGGGACTATGGCTACACCTTC
CDR3 protein: CASSGLGTGDYGYTF

V gene: TRBV5-1
J gene: TRBJ2-3
clone size: .
D gene: TRBD1
CDR3 length: 17
CDR3 DNA: TGCGCCAGCAGCTCCCCCTGGGACAGGGGGCAAGGAGATACGCAGTATTTT
CDR3 protein: CASSSPWDRGQGDTQYF

V gene: TRBV10-3
J gene: TRBJ2-1
clone size: few
D gene: .
CDR3 length: 13
CDR3 DNA: TGTGCCATCAGTGAGTCGATTGCAAATGAGCAGTTCTTC
CDR3 protein: CAISESIANEQFF

V gene: TRBV12-3/TRBV12-4
J gene: TRBJ1-1
clone size: .
D gene: TRBD1
CDR3 length: 15
CDR3 DNA: TGTGCCAGCTCCCACGCGGGACAGGGGAACACTGAAGCTTTCTTT
CDR3 protein: CASSHAGQGNTEAFF

V gene: TRBV27
J gene: TRBJ1-1
clone size: few
D gene: TRBD1
CDR3 length: 14
CDR3 DNA: TGTGCCAGCAGTCCTCGACAGGGAGGGTTAGAAGCTTTCTTT
CDR3 protein: CASSPRQGGLEAFF

V gene: TRBV5-1
J gene: TRBJ2-3
clone size: few
D gene: TRBD2
CDR3 length: 18
CDR3 DNA: TGCGCCAGCAGCCCGTGGACTAGCGGGAGGTCGGGAACAGATACGCAGTATTTT
CDR3 protein: CASSPWTSGRSGTDTQYF

V gene: TRBV28
J gene: TRBJ2-1
clone size: .
D gene: TRBD2
CDR3 length: 14
CDR3 DNA: TGTGCCAGCAGCCGTGGACTAGCGGACAATGAGCAGTTCTTC
CDR3 protein: CASSRGLADNEQFF

V gene: TRBV24-1
J gene: TRBJ1-2
clone size: .
D gene: TRBD1
CDR3 length: 15
CDR3 DNA: TGTGCCACCAGTGACTGGGGACAGGGTGGTAGGGGCTACACCTTC
CDR3 protein: CATSDWGQGGRGYTF

V gene: TRBV5-1
J gene: TRBJ2-7
clone size: .
D gene: TRBD2
CDR3 length: 15
CDR3 DNA: TGCGCCAGCAGCCTTCTCATAGCGGGAGAATACGAGCAGTACTTC
CDR3 protein: CASSLLIAGEYEQYF

V gene: TRBV5-6
J gene: TRBJ1-1
clone size: few
D gene: .
CDR3 length: 14
CDR3 DNA: TGTGCCAGCAGCCGCGGCGGAGGGGTCACTGAAGCTTTCTTT
CDR3 protein: CASSRGGGVTEAFF

V gene: TRBV11-2
J gene: TRBJ1-1
clone size: .
D gene: .
CDR3 length: 16
CDR3 DNA: TGTGCCAGCACCGTGCGGAGCGGTCCGGTGCACACTGAAGCTTTCTTT
CDR3 protein: CASTVRSGPVHTEAFF

V gene: TRBV7-2
J gene: TRBJ2-1
clone size: once
D gene: TRBD2
CDR3 length: 15
CDR3 DNA: TGTGCCAGCAGCTATAGCGGGAGTCGGTTCGATGAGCAGTTCTTC
CDR3 protein: CASSYSGSRFDEQFF

V gene: TRBV20-1
J gene: TRBJ2-7
clone size: .
D gene: .
CDR3 length: 14
CDR3 DNA: TGCAGTGCTAGATCCCCCTCTCGAAAGGGCGAGCAGTACTTC
CDR3 protein: CSARSPSRKGEQYF

V gene: TRBV12-3/TRBV12-4
J gene: TRBJ2-1
clone size: few
D gene: .
CDR3 length: 13
CDR3 DNA: TGTGCCAGCACCCTGGGTGGGCTCAGTAAGCAGTTCTTC
CDR3 protein: CASTLGGLSKQFF

V gene: TRBV11-2
J gene: TRBJ1-6
clone size: .
D gene: .
CDR3 length: 15
CDR3 DNA: TGTGCCAGCAGCTTGGGGACGGACCCAAATTCACCCCTCCACTTT
CDR3 protein: CASSLGTDPNSPLHF

V gene: TRBV7-3
J gene: TRBJ2-5
clone size: .
D gene: TRBD1
CDR3 length: 14
CDR3 DNA: TGTGCCAGCAGCTCTGACAGGGGGTCAGAGACCCAGTACTTC
CDR3 protein: CASSSDRGSETQYF

V gene: TRBV2
J gene: TRBJ2-7
clone size: .
D gene: .
CDR3 length: 13
CDR3 DNA: TGTGCCAGCAGTGTTCAGGGTTCCTACGAGCAGTACTTC
CDR3 protein: CASSVQGSYEQYF

V gene: TRBV20-1
J gene: TRBJ2-4
clone size: many
D gene: TRBD2
CDR3 length: 15
CDR3 DNA: TGCAGTGCAAACTATCGGGGGGTGATTGAAAACATTCAGTACTTC
CDR3 protein: CSANYRGVIENIQYF

V gene: TRBV30
J gene: TRBJ2-6
clone size: few
D gene: .
CDR3 length: 12
CDR3 DNA: TGTGCCTCACTACGGGGGGCCAACGTCCTGACTTTC
CDR3 protein: CASLRGANVLTF

V gene: TRBV7-2
J gene: TRBJ2-3
clone size: many
D gene: .
CDR3 length: 15
CDR3 DNA: TGTGCCAGCAGCTTAGCAGCTGGAAGCACAGATACGCAGTATTTT
CDR3 protein: CASSLAAGSTDTQYF

V gene: TRBV12-3/TRBV12-4
J gene: TRBJ1-2
clone size: .
D gene: .
CDR3 length: 14
CDR3 DNA: TGTGCCAGCAGTCAAGCGGGCAGATACTATGGCTACACCTTC
CDR3 protein: CASSQAGRYYGYTF

V gene: TRBV12-3/TRBV12-4
J gene: TRBJ2-3
clone size: many
D gene: .
CDR3 length: 13
CDR3 DNA: TGTGCCAGCAGTCCGGACAGCACAGATACGCAGTATTTT
CDR3 protein: CASSPDSTDTQYF

V gene: TRBV10-1
J gene: TRBJ1-1
clone size: few
D gene: TRBD1
CDR3 length: 17
CDR3 DNA: TGCGCCAGCAGTGGACCGCGGACAGGGGCACTCCCCACTGAAGCTTTCTTT
CDR3 protein: CASSGPRTGALPTEAFF

V gene: TRBV20-1
J gene: TRBJ2-3
clone size: few
D gene: TRBD2
CDR3 length: 16
CDR3 DNA: TGCAGTGCCATTCTATCCAGCGGGGGGATGCACGATACGCAGTATTTT
CDR3 protein: CSAILSSGGMHDTQYF

V gene: TRBV12-3/TRBV12-4
J gene: TRBJ2-4
clone size: .
D gene: .
CDR3 length: 18
CDR3 DNA: TGTGCCAGCAGTTTGGCAACTCAGGGGCTCCTAACCAAAAACATTCAGTACTTC
CDR3 protein: CASSLATQGLLTKNIQYF

V gene: TRBV7-9
J gene: TRBJ1-1
clone size: .
D gene: .
CDR3 length: 12
CDR3 DNA: TGTGCCAGCAGCCCTACGGCCTTTGAAGCTTTCTTT
CDR3 protein: CASSPTAFEAFF

V gene: TRBV7-9
J gene: TRBJ2-1
clone size: .
D gene: TRBD2
CDR3 length: 15
CDR3 DNA: TGTGCCGCGTATTGGGGGGGGAGCTCCTACAATGAGCAGTTCTTC
CDR3 protein: CAAYWGGSSYNEQFF

V gene: TRBV11-2
J gene: TRBJ2-2
clone size: .
D gene: TRBD2
CDR3 length: 15
CDR3 DNA: TGTGCCAGCAGCTTAGATGGACTAGCGCCCGGGGAGCTGTTTTTT
CDR3 protein: CASSLDGLAPGELFF

V gene: TRBV10-3
J gene: TRBJ1-6
clone size: few
D gene: .
CDR3 length: 14
CDR3 DNA: TGTGCCATCGCCCGGGACGGTGATAATTCACCCCTCCACTTT
CDR3 protein: CAIARDGDNSPLHF

V gene: TRBV29-1
J gene: TRBJ1-2
clone size: few
D gene: .
CDR3 length: 12
CDR3 DNA: TGCAGCGTTGATCAGTTTAACTATGGCTACACCTTC
CDR3 protein: CSVDQFNYGYTF

V gene: TRBV19
J gene: TRBJ2-5
clone size: few
D gene: TRBD1
CDR3 length: 16
CDR3 DNA: TGTGCCAGTAGTATAGCCGGGACAGGGGCGAGAGAGACCCAGTACTTC
CDR3 protein: CASSIAGTGARETQYF

V gene: TRBV2
J gene: TRBJ2-7
clone size: .
D gene: TRBD1
CDR3 length: 15
CDR3 DNA: TGTGCCAGCAGTGACCCCCAGGGGGCGCGTTACGAGCAGTACTTC
CDR3 protein: CASSDPQGARYEQYF

V gene: TRBV10-3
J gene: TRBJ2-3
clone size: .
D gene: .
CDR3 length: 15
CDR3 DNA: TGTGCCATCAGTGACGGGACTCTAAGCACAGATACGCAGTATTTT
CDR3 protein: CAISDGTLSTDTQYF

V gene: TRBV12-3/TRBV12-4
J gene: TRBJ2-3
clone size: .
D gene: TRBD2
CDR3 length: 14
CDR3 DNA: TGTGCCAGCAGTTTGCGAGCGGGAGCAGATACGCAGTATTTT
CDR3 protein: CASSLRAGADTQYF

V gene: TRBV29-1
J gene: TRBJ2-6
clone size: .
D gene: .
CDR3 length: 14
CDR3 DNA: TGCAGCGTTGAAGAGGGAGCTGGGGCCAACGTCCTGACTTTC
CDR3 protein: CSVEEGAGANVLTF

V gene: TRBV20-1
J gene: TRBJ1-4
clone size: few
D gene: .
CDR3 length: 12
CDR3 DNA: TGCAGTGCTAAGGAAACTAATGAAAAACTGTTTTTT
CDR3 protein: CSAKETNEKLFF

V gene: TRBV7-2
J gene: TRBJ2-1
clone size: few
D gene: .
CDR3 length: 15
CDR3 DNA: TGTGCCAGCAGGTTAGGACCATCTGAGGTCAATGAGCAGTTCTTC
CDR3 protein: CASRLGPSEVNEQFF

V gene: TRBV7-3
J gene: TRBJ1-1
clone size: .
D gene: .
CDR3 length: 14
CDR3 DNA: TGTGCCAGCAGCTTAAAGGGGGGCGACACTGAAGCTTTCTTT
CDR3 protein: CASSLKGGDTEAFF

V gene: TRBV4-3
J gene: TRBJ2-4
clone size: .
D gene: TRBD2
CDR3 length: 17
CDR3 DNA: TGCGCCAGCAGCCAAGATCCGCTAGCGGGAGGGGACAACATTCAGTACTTC
CDR3 protein: CASSQDPLAGGDNIQYF

V gene: TRBV7-9
J gene: TRBJ2-5
clone size: few
D gene: .
CDR3 length: 16
CDR3 DNA: TGTGCCAGCAGCTTAGCGGTGCAGCTTATCGGGGAGACCCAGTACTTC
CDR3 protein: CASSLAVQLIGETQYF

V gene: TRBV7-2
J gene: TRBJ2-3
clone size: .
D gene: TRBD1
CDR3 length: 14
CDR3 DNA: TGTGCCAGCAGCTTAGGACAGGGTCTAGATACGCAGTATTTT
CDR3 protein: CASSLGQGLDTQYF

V gene: TRBV11-3
J gene: TRBJ2-1
clone size: .
D gene: TRBD2
CDR3 length: 16
CDR3 DNA: TGTGCCAGCAGCGTCGGGACTAGCGGGTTCTACAATGAGCAGTTCTTC
CDR3 protein: CASSVGTSGFYNEQFF

V gene: TRBV6-1
J gene: TRBJ2-3
clone size: once
D gene: .
CDR3 length: 13
CDR3 DNA: TGTGCCAGCAAAAGCCCGAGCACAGATACGCAGTATTTT
CDR3 protein: CASKSPSTDTQYF

V gene: TRBV14
J gene: TRBJ1-5
clone size: few
D gene: .
CDR3 length: 17
CDR3 DNA: TGTGCCAGCAGCCAAGGGGCGGCTCTCCTTTCTGTTTTGACCCAGCATTTT
CDR3 protein: CASSQGAALLSVLTQHF

V gene: TRBV6-6
J gene: TRBJ1-2
clone size: few
D gene: .
CDR3 length: 14
CDR3 DNA: TGTGCCAGCAGTTACTCCGGCACGAACTATGGCTACACCTTC
CDR3 protein: CASSYSGTNYGYTF

V gene: TRBV7-9
J gene: TRBJ2-3
clone size: many
D gene: TRBD2
CDR3 length: 15
CDR3 DNA: TGTGCCAGCAGCTTAAGGACTAGCGGCACAGATACGCAGTATTTT
CDR3 protein: CASSLRTSGTDTQYF

V gene: TRBV7-2
J gene: TRBJ1-2
clone size: few
D gene: TRBD1
CDR3 length: 15
CDR3 DNA: TGTGCCAGCAGCCGAGACAGGGGTCCCACTATTGGCTACACCTTC
CDR3 protein: CASSRDRGPTIGYTF

V gene: TRBV29-1
J gene: TRBJ1-5
clone size: few
D gene: TRBD1
CDR3 length: 13
CDR3 DNA: TGCAGCGTGGGGGACAGGGGAAATCAGCCCCAGCATTTT
CDR3 protein: CSVGDRGNQPQHF

V gene: TRBV5-1
J gene: TRBJ1-1
clone size: .
D gene: TRBD1
CDR3 length: 16
CDR3 DNA: TGCGCCAGCAGCATAGCTAGGACAGGGCTGAACACTGAGGCTTTCTTT
CDR3 protein: CASSIARTGLNTEAFF

V gene: TRBV4-1
J gene: TRBJ2-3
clone size: few
D gene: .
CDR3 length: 18
CDR3 DNA: TGCGCCAGCAGCCAAGATCGGCTCAGCATCCTTAGCACAGATACGCAGTATTTT
CDR3 protein: CASSQDRLSILSTDTQYF

V gene: TRBV9
J gene: TRBJ1-2
clone size: .
D gene: .
CDR3 length: 12
CDR3 DNA: TGTGCCAGCAGCGTAGTAGGTAATGGCTACACCTTC
CDR3 protein: CASSVVGNGYTF

V gene: TRBV29-1
J gene: TRBJ2-1
clone size: .
D gene: TRBD2
CDR3 length: 12
CDR3 DNA: TGCAGCAGCCCGGGGGGCTACAATGAGCAGTTCTTC
CDR3 protein: CSSPGGYNEQFF

V gene: TRBV5-1
J gene: TRBJ2-3
clone size: .
D gene: TRBD2
CDR3 length: 16
CDR3 DNA: TGCGCCAGCAGTTATTATTCGGGAGGGCACACAGATACGCAGTATTTT
CDR3 protein: CASSYYSGGHTDTQYF

V gene: TRBV7-7
J gene: TRBJ2-1
clone size: few
D gene: .
CDR3 length: 14
CDR3 DNA: TGTGCCAGCAGCATATCCTCCAGTAACAATGAGCAGTTCTTC
CDR3 protein: CASSISSSNNEQFF

V gene: TRBV4-3
J gene: TRBJ2-1
clone size: .
D gene: .
CDR3 length: 13
CDR3 DNA: TGCGCCAGCAGCCGTCGGTGGGACAATGAGCAGTTCTTC
CDR3 protein: CASSRRWDNEQFF